The clone carrying this T cell receptor beta chain showed up just a few times. Its cognate antigen is unknown. The data stem from a study of T cell repertoires in cytomegalovirus infection. TCRdb fed the reads into MiXCR, producing one record per CDR3 protein. The repertoire consists of about half a million distinct CDR3 sequences, with 25% to 35% occurring once and the leading ten covering 15% to 20%. The CDR3 totals 12 residues. V was trimmed by 2 bases and J by 9 bases, leaving 9 bases between them. The source was cultured PBMCs, collected from culture after CMV antigen stimulation. V is TRBV12-3 or TRBV12-4 and J is TRBJ2-3; D is unclear. The TCR originated in a human donor in good health (CMV status not recorded). Some clones in this sample may be carry-over from other donors' samples. CDR3 amino acids: CASSLKETTQYF. The CDR3 DNA follows: TGTGCCAGCAGTTTAAAGGAGACCACGCAGTATTTT.